This T cell receptor (beta chain) was observed in a study of blood T cell repertoires in COVID-19. Background on the study: COVID-19 samples, acute and convalescent, were from the United States, Italy and Spain. The cDNA or gDNA used as material had been derived from T cells, B-cell-depleted T cells, or PBMCs.

As originally analysed: Cell counts per sample came from amplifying reference gene primers. Only in-frame clones appear in the TCRdb table, and some are missing; sequencing was by immunoSEQ multiplex PCR. That table furnishes V, J and clone size, whereas the DNA furnished D and trimming. The top ten hold about an eighth of the sample, which has about 130,000 clones, around nine tenths seen once. The CDR3 consists of 13 residues. The ends lost 4 bases at V and 4 bases at J; junction bases unmatched: 4. Germline assignment: CDR1 SGHNT and CDR2 YYREEE (reference sequence). The receptor was derived from a woman in her 70s with COVID-19, enrolled during active disease. What was sequenced was peripheral blood. V usage is TRBV5-4 and J usage is TRBJ2-7; TRBD1 matches at 8 bases. The CDR3 region is CASSADRVYEQYF. The CDR3 DNA follows: TGTGCCAGCAGCGCGGACAGGGTGTACGAGCAGTACTTC.